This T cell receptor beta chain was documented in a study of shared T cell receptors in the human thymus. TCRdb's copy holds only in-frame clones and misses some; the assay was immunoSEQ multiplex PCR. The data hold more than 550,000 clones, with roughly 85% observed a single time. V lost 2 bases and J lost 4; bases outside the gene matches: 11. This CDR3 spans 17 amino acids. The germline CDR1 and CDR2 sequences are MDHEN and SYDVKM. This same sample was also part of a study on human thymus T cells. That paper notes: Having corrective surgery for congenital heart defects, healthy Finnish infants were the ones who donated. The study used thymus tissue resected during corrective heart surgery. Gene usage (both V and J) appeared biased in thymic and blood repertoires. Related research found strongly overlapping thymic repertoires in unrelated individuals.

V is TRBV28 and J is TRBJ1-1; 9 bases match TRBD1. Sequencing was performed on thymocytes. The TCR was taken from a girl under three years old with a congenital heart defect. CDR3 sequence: CASSLGDRDRDGTEAFF. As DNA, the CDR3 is TGTGCCAGCAGTTTAGGGGACCGGGACAGGGACGGCACTGAAGCTTTCTTT.